The 5 T cell receptor beta chains below all came from one sample that was sequenced in a study of CD8+ T cells in alopecia areata. This sample's treatment: oral pan-JAK inhibitor, 5-10 mg twice daily. RNA extraction and reverse transcription yielded cDNA as sequencing template. TCRdb's copy holds only in-frame clones and misses some; the assay was immunoSEQ multiplex PCR. Of about 120,000 clones listed, about 50% are singletons. This specimen consisted of CD4+ T cells sorted from blood, obtained at week 4, from a patient treated with tofacitinib. The receptors shown here come from a human donor with alopecia areata.

The chain employs TRBV29-1 and TRBJ2-7; D ambiguous. CDR3 length equals 10 residues. In germline, CDR1 is SQVTM, CDR2 ANQGSEA. Trimming removed 6 bases at V and 5 bases at J, with 8 bases between. The chain's CDR3 is CSVHTNEQYF. The CDR3 DNA follows: TGCAGCGTACATACAAACGAGCAGTACTTC.

This clone was counted a few times. This chain links TRBV6-5 with TRBJ1-1; D gene ambiguous. CDR1 is MNHEY and CDR2 is SVGAGI in the germline V gene. V was shortened by 2 bases and J by 2 bases, with 6 bases between the two germline ends. The CDR3 length is 13 residues. For the CDR3, the DNA is TGTGCCAGCAGTTACGAGCGAAACACTGAAGCTTTCTTT. Protein sequence: CASSYERNTEAFF.

V and J are TRBV4-2 and TRBJ2-3; 10 nucleotides agree with TRBD1. After removal of 1 base from V and 2 bases from J, the junction contained 0 bases not matched to a gene. CDR3 length: 15 residues. CDR1 is LGHNA and CDR2 is YNFKEQ in the germline V gene. The CDR3 bases are TGTGCCAGCAGCCAAGGACAGGGGGCCACAGATACGCAGTATTTT. It codes for CASSQGQGATDTQYF.

This clone was seen only a few times. This chain links TRBV30 with TRBJ2-2; weak D call: TRBD1 (6 bases). Trimming removed 2 bases from V and 1 base from J, with 11 bases in between. The CDR3 has 15 amino acids. Looked up from germline, CDR1 is GTSNPN and CDR2 is SVGIG (reference sequence). In nucleotides, the CDR3 is TGTGCCTGGAGTAAGCCGGGACAGAACACCGGGGAGCTGTTTTTT. Its translation is CAWSKPGQNTGELFF. Combining the CDR3 with reference TRBV30 and TRBJ2-2 gives the whole variable domain SQTIHQWPATLVQPVGSPLSLECTVEGTSNPNLYWYRQAAGRGLQLLFYSVGIGQISSEVPQNLSASRPQDRQFILSSKKLLLSDSGFYLCAWSKPGQNTGELFFGEGSRLTVL.

The chain couples TRBV9 to TRBJ2-6; D may be TRBD1 (6 bases). Trimming left V 4 bases short and J 3 bases short, with 14 bases between. CDR3 size: 16 residues. Germline V gives CDR1 SGDLS, CDR2 YYNGEE. CDR3: CASSLRDMGGANVLTF. CDR3 sequence (DNA): TGTGCCAGCAGCCTCAGGGACATGGGTGGGGCCAACGTCCTGACTTTC.